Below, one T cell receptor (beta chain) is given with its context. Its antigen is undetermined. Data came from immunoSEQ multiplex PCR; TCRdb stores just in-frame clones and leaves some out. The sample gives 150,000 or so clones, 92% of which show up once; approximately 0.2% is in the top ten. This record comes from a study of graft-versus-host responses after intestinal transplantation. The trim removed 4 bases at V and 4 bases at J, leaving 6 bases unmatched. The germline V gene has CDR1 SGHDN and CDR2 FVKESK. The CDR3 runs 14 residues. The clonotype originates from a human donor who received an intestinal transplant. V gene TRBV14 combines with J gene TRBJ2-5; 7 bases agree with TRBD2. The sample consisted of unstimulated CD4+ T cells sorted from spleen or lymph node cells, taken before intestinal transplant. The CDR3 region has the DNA TGTGCCAGCAGCCCTAGCGGATGGGGAGAGACCCAGTACTTC. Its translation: CASSPSGWGETQYF.